This T cell receptor beta chain was sequenced for a study of identical twins. TCRdb passed the 5' RACE reads through MiXCR, listing each CDR3 protein once. The sample lists around 1.7 million distinct CDR3 sequences; around a third were seen once. Concerning this clonotype itself: Its antigen is currently unknown.

Study-wide points: Researchers reported excess low generation probability among twin-shared out-of-frame alpha sequences. Partial confounding of zero-insertion analyses by invariant MAIT and iNKT cells was possible.

The germline V gene encodes CDR1 SGHDN and CDR2 FVKESK. The CDR3 is 15 residues long. The ends were cut back, 2 bases at V and 7 bases at J, with 12 bases in the middle. The chain couples TRBV14 to TRBJ1-6; D possibly corresponds to TRBD1 (6 bases). The material sequenced was cord blood. The receptor was derived from a newborn girl in good health. CDR3 in amino acids: CASSQWEGGNSPLHF. CDR3 bases: TGTGCCAGCAGCCAATGGGAAGGGGGAAATTCACCCCTCCACTTT.